This TCR beta chain originates from a study of OX40 agonist ivuxolimab in advanced cancers. Across the study: Participants averaged around 60 years of age (range roughly 23 to 85) and were roughly 83% male. Notes on the study in general: CD8+ T cells averaged more expanded clones than CD4+. Some patients who did not respond also had low normalized T-cell clonal expansion.

The table came from immunoSEQ multiplex PCR; TCRdb's copy has only in-frame clones and leaves some out. The repertoire holds roughly 67,000 clones, with over 90% as singletons. About this clone itself: What it recognizes is unknown.

The trim removed 5 bases at V and 5 bases at J, leaving 8 bases unmatched. Germline V CDR1 and CDR2: SEHNR, FQNEAQ (reference sequence). The CDR3 has 16 residues. The specimen comprised CD4+ or CD8+ T cells sorted from blood, sampled in a trial of the OX40 agonist ivuxolimab. The chain links TRBV7-9 to TRBJ1-4; 10 bases are shared with TRBD1. This sequence was found in an adult with an advanced solid tumor such as melanoma, head and neck, liver or kidney cancer. The CDR3 region has the DNA TGTGCCAGCAGCCCCAAGTCGGGACAGGGGAATGAAAAACTGTTTTTT. This codes for CASSPKSGQGNEKLFF.